Each of the 7 T cell receptor beta chains below was sequenced from the same sample in a study of regulatory T cells in long-lasting Graves disease. HTBI primers from iRepertoire and Arm-PCR of CDR3 regions yielded the TCR beta libraries. TCRdb analysed the multiplex PCR reads with MiXCR anew, one entry per CDR3 protein. The sample holds about 420,000 distinct CDR3 sequences; roughly a quarter are singletons and the top ten take roughly 28%. Time point indicated: persistent/refractory GD, antithyroid drugs over 5 years with positive TRAb. Researchers made the TCR library from RNA that was extracted from PBMCs. Sequenced material: peripheral blood mononuclear cells (PBMCs), taken when the disease was refractory, from a patient treated with antithyroid drugs. All receptors come from a female donor with Graves disease.

The chain uses TRBV2 and TRBJ1-2; 10 positions match TRBD1. V lost 1 base and J lost 8; bases outside the gene matches: 13. The germline V gene has CDR1 SNHLY and CDR2 FYNNEI. The CDR3 length is 17 residues. CDR3 loop: CASSEETGGFFEEGYTF. CDR3 in DNA: TGTGCCAGCAGTGAAGAGACAGGGGGCTTTTTTGAGGAAGGCTACACCTTC.

This clonotype was seen ten or more times. The chain's CDR3 is CASRWTSGIEDTQYF. The CDR3 bases are TGTGCCAGCAGGTGGACTAGCGGGATTGAAGATACGCAGTATTTT. This chain joins TRBV28 and TRBJ2-3, with 12 bases that match TRBD2. CDR1 is MDHEN and CDR2 is SYDVKM in the germline V gene. V trimming: 6 bases; J trimming: 5 bases; junction bases outside the gene matches: 6. The CDR3 loop spans 15 amino acids. Using reference TRBV28 and TRBJ2-3 for the parts outside the CDR3, the full variable domain is DVKVTQSSRYLVKRTGEKVFLECVQDMDHENMFWYRQDPGLGLRLIYFSYDVKMKEKGDIPEGYSVSREKKERFSLILESASTNQTSMYLCASRWTSGIEDTQYFGPGTRLTVL.

Ten or more counts support this clonotype. The gene calls are TRBV28 and TRBJ2-7, with 8 bases fitting TRBD2. The J segment lost 6 bases and the V segment lost 8 bases, leaving 9 bases of the junction unmatched. This CDR3 is built from 13 residues. Germline lookup yields CDR1 MDHEN and CDR2 SYDVKM. Here the CDR3 reads CASYPGLVGEQYF. Written as DNA, the CDR3 is TGTGCCAGCTATCCGGGACTAGTTGGCGAGCAGTACTTC.

For the CDR3, the DNA is TGTGCCAGCAGTGTACAGGGGGCGGACACCGGGGAGCTGTTTTTT. Translating gives CASSVQGADTGELFF. The V call is TRBV27, the J call TRBJ2-2, with 9 bases matching TRBD1. Trimming cost V 5 bases and J 3 bases; bases outside gene matches: 4. The CDR3 is made up of 15 amino acids. The germline V gene encodes CDR1 MNHEY and CDR2 SMNVEV (reference sequence).

This clonotype was seen ten or more times. The chain carries TRBV28 and TRBJ2-7; TRBD1 agrees at 9 bases. After removal of 4 bases from V and 1 base from J, the junction contained 8 bases not matched to a gene. The CDR3 runs 16 residues. Germline V gene data show CDR1 as MDHEN and CDR2 as SYDVKM. The CDR3 region is CASSSPGQGASYEQYF. The CDR3 DNA reads TGTGCCAGCAGTTCTCCGGGACAGGGAGCATCCTACGAGCAGTACTTC.

The sample holds many counts of this clonotype. The J gene is TRBJ1-1, the V gene TRBV28, with no clear D. Trimming removed 3 bases from V and 6 bases from J, with 17 bases in between. From germline, CDR1 is MDHEN and CDR2 SYDVKM. CDR3 length: 15 residues. The CDR3 is CASSLPTRKSAEAFF. In DNA, the CDR3 is TGTGCCAGCAGTTTGCCAACCAGGAAGAGCGCTGAAGCTTTCTTT.

J is TRBJ1-2 and V is TRBV5-1; possibly TRBD1 for D (6 bases). Trimming took 3 bases from V and 8 from J, leaving 20 bases between them. The CDR3 spans 15 residues. Germline V lookup: CDR1 SGHRS, CDR2 YFSETQ. This CDR3 reads CASSYSQGVFSGYTF. The CDR3 coding sequence is TGCGCCAGCAGCTACTCACAGGGCGTTTTTTCCGGCTACACCTTC. Full variable domain (outside the CDR3, taken from reference TRBV5-1 and TRBJ1-2): KAGVTQTPRYLIKTRGQQVTLSCSPISGHRSVSWYQQTPGQGLQFLFEYFSETQRNKGNFPGRFSGRQFSNSRSEMNVSTLELGDSALYLCASSYSQGVFSGYTFGSGTRLTVV.